Sequencing of this TCR beta chain was carried out in a study of metastatic and nonmetastatic thyroid tumors. Study-level background: Comparison of repertoires was carried out across blood and tumor or nodule tissue from malignant and benign thyroid patients.

Thyroid surgery had not been preceded by any treatment in any patient. As handled by the study authors: For papillary thyroid cancer, a distant-metastasis classifier was constructed from CDR3 differences observed across clinicopathological groups. TCRdb re-called the PCR reads through MiXCR. The V and J calls shown here were made by TCRdb, not taken from the authors' results. The data show over 40,000 clones, with about 22% seen just once and over 3% held by the top ten. The length of the CDR3 is 15 residues. Between the trimmed V and J ends, which lost 1 base and 8 bases, there was a span of 17 bases. In germline, CDR1 is SNHLY, CDR2 FYNNEI.

The specimen sequenced was blood. This sequence originates from a male donor with papillary thyroid cancer or a benign thyroid nodule (not recorded which). Some clones in this sample may be carry-over from other donors' samples. V gene TRBV2 combines with J gene TRBJ2-5; tentatively, D is TRBD2 (5 bases). The CDR3 sequence is CASSEGVSGKGTQYF. CDR3 DNA: TGTGCCAGCAGTGAAGGGGTCTCCGGGAAAGGTACCCAGTACTTC.